One and the same sample provided the 29 T cell receptor beta chains below, sequenced in a study of cytomegalovirus exposure and HLA in healthy donors. PCR amplification relied on 60 Vbeta primers (plus 13 Jbeta primers). The protocol was immunoSEQ multiplex PCR, while the TCRdb copy is restricted to in-frame clones and leaves out a portion. Of roughly 150,000 clones in the sample, about 80% were seen once. The sample comprised PBMCs. These receptors were taken from a male donor in good health and CMV-seronegative.

This chain links TRBV6-6 with TRBJ1-2, with 7 bases lining up with TRBD1. This CDR3 comprises 16 residues. V was clipped by 8 bases and J by 3 bases; unmatched bases: 15. Germline CDR1 reads MNHNY; CDR2 reads SVGAGI (reference sequence). The CDR3 nucleotides are TGTGCCAGCTTCGCCCGGTTGGGACAGAAAGACTATGGCTACACCTTC. Its translation: CASFARLGQKDYGYTF.

Only one count was recorded for this clone. CDR3 loop: CATSRDTGPGGPSNYGYTF. In DNA, the CDR3 is TGTGCCACCAGCAGAGATACCGGCCCTGGGGGCCCCTCTAACTATGGCTACACCTTC. The chain carries TRBV15 and TRBJ1-2; perhaps TRBD1 as D (6 bases). V was shortened by 0 bases and J by 0 bases, with 20 bases between the two germline ends. Germline-derived CDR1 and CDR2 are LNHNV and YYDKDF (reference sequence). This CDR3 region has 19 residues.

This clone was found once. The chain employs TRBV7-3 and TRBJ2-5; tentatively, D is TRBD1 (7 bases). The germline CDR1 and CDR2 sequences are SGHTA and FQGTGA. This CDR3 is built from 13 residues. Trimming took 5 bases from V and 5 from J, leaving 12 bases between them. The CDR3 bases are TGTGCCAGCAGCCCTCCAGGGGGGGAGACCCAGTACTTC. It yields the protein CASSPPGGETQYF.

This clone has just one count. The J gene is TRBJ1-3, the V gene TRBV5-1; perhaps TRBD1 as D (5 bases). The ends were cut back, 3 bases at V and 0 bases at J, with 13 bases in the middle. This CDR3 region has 16 residues. Germline lookup yields CDR1 SGHRS and CDR2 YFSETQ. The CDR3 DNA follows: TGCGCCAGCAGCTCGGAGGGACTGAGCTCTGGAAACACCATATATTTT. It is translated as CASSSEGLSSGNTIYF. Drawing the rest from reference TRBV5-1 and TRBJ1-3, the complete variable domain is KAGVTQTPRYLIKTRGQQVTLSCSPISGHRSVSWYQQTPGQGLQFLFEYFSETQRNKGNFPGRFSGRQFSNSRSEMNVSTLELGDSALYLCASSSEGLSSGNTIYFGEGSWLTVV.

The V call is TRBV14, the J call TRBJ2-5, with 10 bases aligning to TRBD1. The CDR3 totals 16 residues. Germline assignment: CDR1 SGHDN and CDR2 FVKESK. V shed 4 bases, J shed 4 bases, and the junction held 9 bases outside the gene matches. CDR3 protein: CASSRAGTGVRETQYF. The CDR3 DNA sequence: TGTGCCAGCAGCCGGGCCGGGACAGGGGTCCGAGAGACCCAGTACTTC.

The chain carries TRBV7-9 and TRBJ1-2; D is unclear. V dropped 1 base and J dropped 3 bases, with 6 bases sitting between them. This CDR3 is 13 amino acids long. CDR1 SEHNR and CDR2 FQNEAQ come from the germline V gene (reference sequence). The CDR3 loop reads CASSLGTDYGYTF. In DNA form, the CDR3 reads TGTGCCAGCAGCTTAGGAACAGACTATGGCTACACCTTC.

V is TRBV7-3 and J is TRBJ2-5; D might be TRBD2 (6 bases). The CDR3 length is 13 residues. Trimming took off 2 bases at V and 5 bases at J, with 9 bases between the two ends. CDR1 and CDR2 from the germline V gene are SGHTA and FQGTGA. As DNA, the CDR3 is TGTGCCAGCAGCTTACGCCGGGGGGAGACCCAGTACTTC. Protein sequence: CASSLRRGETQYF.

This chain connects TRBV12-5 to TRBJ1-1; D remains unclear. Germline V gene lookup returns CDR1 LGHNT and CDR2 FRNRAP. V dropped 1 base and J dropped 11 bases, with 14 bases sitting between them. CDR3 length equals 13 residues. The CDR3 region has the DNA TGTGCTAGTGGTTTGGGAGGGTCTCCTGGGGCTTTCTTT. This codes for CASGLGGSPGAFF.

V usage is TRBV30 and J usage is TRBJ2-3; 9 bases match TRBD2. Trimming cost V 4 bases and J 2 bases; bases outside gene matches: 1. The CDR3 runs 13 residues. Looked up from germline, CDR1 is GTSNPN and CDR2 is SVGIG (reference sequence). CDR3 in DNA: TGTGCCTGGACTAGCGGGGTCACAGATACGCAGTATTTT. Its translation is CAWTSGVTDTQYF.

The gene calls are TRBV11-3 and TRBJ1-1; D is possibly TRBD1 (6 bases). Germline loops: CDR1 SGHNT, CDR2 YENEEA. Trimming left V 3 bases short and J 2 bases short, with 10 bases between. This CDR3 is built from 14 residues. CDR3 bases: TGTGCCAGCAGCTTTGGGGGCAGTAACACTGAAGCTTTCTTT. Residues: CASSFGGSNTEAFF.

The gene calls are TRBV18 and TRBJ1-1, with 7 bases aligning to TRBD1. The germline V gene encodes CDR1 KGHSH and CDR2 LQKENI. CDR3 length: 13 amino acids. Unmatched junction bases numbered 2, after V lost 4 bases and J lost 3 bases. The CDR3 nucleotides are TGTGCCAGCTCACAAACAGGGGACACTGAAGCTTTCTTT. This gives the protein CASSQTGDTEAFF.

Details on this clone: Sequence at one end of the junction differs from germline and may be a read error. The chain has TRBV7-9 and TRBJ1-2; possibly TRBD1 for D (5 bases). CDR3 length: 17 residues. Germline lookup yields CDR1 SEHNR and CDR2 FQNEAQ (reference sequence). The chain's CDR3 is CSSSLYSGRLPLYGYTF. The CDR3 bases are TGTTCCAGCAGCTTATACTCAGGGCGCCTACCCCTATATGGCTACACCTTC.

V gene TRBV7-3 combines with J gene TRBJ2-3; D not certain. The CDR3 sequence is 14 residues long. Germline lookup yields CDR1 SGHTA and CDR2 FQGTGA. Trimming cost V 2 bases and J 0 bases, with 6 bases left between them. DNA for the CDR3: TGTGCCAGCAGCTTAGTCCCTAGCACAGATACGCAGTATTTT. As protein: CASSLVPSTDTQYF. Full variable domain (rest looked up from reference TRBV7-3 and TRBJ2-3): GAGVSQTPSNKVTEKGKYVELRCDPISGHTALYWYRQSLGQGPEFLIYFQGTGAADDSGLPNDRFFAVRPEGSVSTLKIQRTERGDSAVYLCASSLVPSTDTQYFGPGTRLTVL.

The chain carries TRBV10-3 and TRBJ1-2, with 10 bases fitting TRBD1. Germline CDR1 ENHRY, CDR2 SYGVKD. The CDR3 loop spans 13 amino acids. The trim removed 10 bases at V and 0 bases at J, leaving 2 bases unmatched. The CDR3: CASGTGANYGYTF. The CDR3 nucleotides read TGTGCCAGCGGGACAGGGGCTAACTATGGCTACACCTTC.

The rearrangement links TRBV6-5 to TRBJ1-1, with TRBD1 matching 7 bases. The CDR3 has 12 amino acids. The V segment lost 10 bases and the J segment 5 bases; nucleotides outside the gene matches: 7. Germline V gives CDR1 MNHEY, CDR2 SVGAGI. The CDR3 is CATRGGLTEAFF. CDR3 bases: TGTGCCACCCGAGGGGGCCTGACTGAAGCTTTCTTT.

The CDR3 bases are TGTGCCAGCAGCCCGGGCCAGCGGGAGGGGACAGATACGCAGTATTTT. Translated: CASSPGQREGTDTQYF. The chain is built from TRBV11-3 and TRBJ2-3; TRBD2 matches 10 bases. The CDR3 consists of 16 residues. The germline V gene encodes CDR1 SGHNT and CDR2 YENEEA. V was pared by 5 bases and J by 3 bases, with 8 bases of the junction left unmatched.

The chain carries TRBV29-1 and TRBJ1-4, with 7 bases fitting TRBD1. The CDR3 spans 15 residues. V lost 8 bases to trimming and J lost 0 bases; unmatched junction nucleotides: 9. Germline V gene lookup returns CDR1 SQVTM and CDR2 ANQGSEA. CDR3 region: CSIRDSLATNEKLFF. The CDR3 DNA sequence: TGCAGCATACGGGACAGCCTTGCAACTAATGAAAAACTGTTTTTT. The full variable domain, completed using reference TRBV29-1 and TRBJ1-4, is SAVISQKPSRDICQRGTSLTIQCQVDSQVTMMFWYRQQPGQSLTLIATANQGSEATYESGFVIDKFPISRPNLTFSTLTVSNMSPEDSSIYLCSIRDSLATNEKLFFGSGTQLSVL.

The gene calls are TRBV9 and TRBJ1-3; a possible D gene is TRBD1 (6 bases). The CDR3 is 14 residues long. CDR1 and CDR2 (germline): SGDLS, YYNGEE. Trimming removed 5 bases from V and 4 bases from J, with 13 bases in between. The CDR3 spells CASRGGGTGNTIYF. For the CDR3, the DNA is TGTGCCAGCAGGGGAGGGGGGACGGGAAACACCATATATTTT.

In DNA form, the CDR3 reads TGCGCCAGCAGCTTGGAGGGGACTAGCGCCTACTACGAGCAGTACTTC. Translation gives CASSLEGTSAYYEQYF. The chain carries TRBV5-1 and TRBJ2-7; TRBD2 matches 10 bases. Germline V gene data show CDR1 as SGHRS and CDR2 as YFSETQ. J gave up 3 bases and V 0 bases, and 6 bases lay outside the gene matches. The CDR3 consists of 16 residues.

The chain recombines TRBV2 with TRBJ1-5; perhaps TRBD1 as D (5 bases). Germline V gene sequence: CDR1 SNHLY, CDR2 FYNNEI. The CDR3 extends over 14 amino acids. The ends were cut back, 4 bases at V and 2 bases at J, with 9 bases in the middle. CDR3 residues: CASSGGVGNQPQHF. The CDR3, as DNA: TGTGCCAGCAGTGGGGGGGTTGGCAATCAGCCCCAGCATTTT.

The chain couples TRBV5-1 to TRBJ2-5; D is perhaps TRBD1 (5 bases). The CDR3 covers 13 residues. Germline loops: CDR1 SGHRS, CDR2 YFSETQ. V lost 1 base to trimming and J lost 4 bases, with 8 bases between them. CDR3 sequence (DNA): TGCGCCAGCAGCTTGCAGGGTGCAGAGACCCAGTACTTC. This encodes CASSLQGAETQYF.

This clone came up a few times. The chain carries TRBV2 and TRBJ1-4; 10 bases map to TRBD1. CDR1 and CDR2 (germline): SNHLY, FYNNEI. Germline trimming cut 7 bases from V and 8 bases from J; bases unmatched to any gene: 4. The CDR3 spans 13 residues. The CDR3 DNA reads TGTGCCAGCATGGGACAGGGGTACGAAAAACTGTTTTTT. Translated, it gives CASMGQGYEKLFF.

The chain employs TRBV19 and TRBJ2-5; TRBD2 aligns across 12 bases. CDR1 and CDR2 (germline): LNHDA, SQIVND (reference sequence). The CDR3 consists of 17 residues. The junction had 9 bases not matched to a gene; V was cut back by 5 bases and J by 2 bases. The CDR3, as DNA: TGTGCCAGTAGTGCCTCTAGCGGGGGGGCCAGTCAAGAGACCCAGTACTTC. This encodes CASSASSGGASQETQYF.

The V call is TRBV5-1, the J call TRBJ2-3; 12 bases align to TRBD2. The CDR3 length is 17 residues. Germline V gene lookup returns CDR1 SGHRS and CDR2 YFSETQ. The V gene end was trimmed by 2 bases and the J gene end by 4 bases; junction bases not matched to a gene: 8. DNA for the CDR3: TGCGCCAGCAGCTTCGACTCTAGCGGGGGGGCCCCAGATACGCAGTATTTT. As protein: CASSFDSSGGAPDTQYF.

This clone has more than one count but fewer than ten. The rearrangement links TRBV7-2 to TRBJ2-1; 8 nucleotides line up with TRBD2. Germline CDR1 reads SGHTA; CDR2 reads FQGNSA. This CDR3 is 15 amino acids long. V shed 6 bases, J shed 5 bases, and the junction held 9 bases outside the gene matches. This chain's CDR3 is CASRAWAGGDNEQFF. CDR3 nucleotide sequence: TGTGCCAGCAGAGCCTGGGCGGGGGGAGACAATGAGCAGTTCTTC.

The rearrangement uses TRBV9 and TRBJ2-2; 14 nucleotides align to TRBD2. The junction had 3 bases not matched to a gene; V was cut back by 0 bases and J by 2 bases. CDR3 size: 18 residues. Germline V gene data show CDR1 as SGDLS and CDR2 as YYNGEE. The CDR3 nucleotides read TGTGCCAGCAGCGTAGGAGGACTAGCGGGAGGAAACACCGGGGAGCTGTTTTTT. This sequence encodes CASSVGGLAGGNTGELFF.

The chain's CDR3 is CASSYASEQYF. CDR3 in DNA: TGTGCCAGCAGCTATGCGTCCGAGCAGTACTTC. The chain links TRBV7-2 to TRBJ2-5, with D unclear. Gene TRBJ2-7 matches the end of the DNA better, so the J call may be wrong. Germline V CDR1 and CDR2: SGHTA, FQGNSA. The CDR3 is made up of 11 amino acids.

This clone was counted a single time. The rearrangement joins TRBV15 to TRBJ2-2; maybe TRBD2 (5 bases). Germline loops: CDR1 LNHNV, CDR2 YYDKDF (reference sequence). Trimming took 3 bases from V and 8 from J, leaving 7 bases between them. This CDR3 contains 12 residues. The CDR3: CATSSPGGELFF. DNA of the CDR3: TGTGCCACCAGCAGCCCGGGGGGGGAGCTGTTTTTT. The entire variable domain, with the rest obtained from reference TRBV15 and TRBJ2-2, is as follows: DAMVIQNPRYQVTQFGKPVTLSCSQTLNHNVMYWYQQKSSQAPKLLFHYYDKDFNNEADTPDNFQSRRPNTSFCFLDIRSPGLGDTAMYLCATSSPGGELFFGEGSRLTVL.

This rearrangement joins TRBV6-5 to TRBJ2-7; no firm D call. The CDR3 runs 13 residues. Trimming removed 3 bases at V and 6 bases at J, with 12 bases between. Germline CDR1 reads MNHEY; CDR2 reads SVGAGI. In DNA form, the CDR3 reads TGTGCCAGCAGTTATAGTGGCAGGTTCGAGCAGTACTTC. Its protein product is CASSYSGRFEQYF.